This T cell receptor (beta chain) was documented in a study of chemoradiotherapy in HPV16-positive cancers. Study-wide results and limits: Candidate HPV-specific clones and E7-related TCR motifs grew in tumor during treatment. HPV-responsive T-cell expansion during chemoradiotherapy was linked to improved recurrence-free survival in HPV16-positive patients.

Repertoires were sampled repeatedly during chemoradiotherapy. Per the germline V gene, CDR1 is SGHTA and CDR2 is FQGNSA. The J segment lost 3 bases and the V segment lost 3 bases, leaving 2 bases of the junction unmatched. The CDR3 totals 14 residues. With respect to this clone: What it binds is not known.

Measured with immunoSEQ multiplex PCR; TCRdb has only the in-frame clones, and not every one. Found here are about 900 clones, 89% of them singletons; the top ten hold 7.7%. Sequencing used tumor tissue, obtained from a patient who underwent chemoradiotherapy. The receptor comes from a human donor with HPV-associated anogenital cancer. The chain recombines TRBV7-2 with TRBJ1-2; 9 bases line up with TRBD1. The CDR3 sequence: CASSFDRGDYGYTF. Written as DNA, the CDR3 is TGTGCCAGCAGCTTTGACAGGGGGGACTATGGCTACACCTTC.